This T cell receptor (beta chain) was obtained from a study of blood T cell repertoires in COVID-19. Study-level information: Donors in the United States, Italy and Spain gave samples during acute or convalescent COVID-19. T cells, B-cell-depleted T cells, or PBMCs supplied cDNA or gDNA.

The CDR3 runs 13 residues. V lost 7 bases and J lost 3, with 15 bases in between. The germline gives CDR1 SQVTM, CDR2 ANQGSEA. Study processing details: Amplified reference gene primers provided the basis for estimating nucleated cell counts. TCRdb's copy holds only in-frame clones and misses some; the assay was immunoSEQ multiplex PCR. V, J and clone size derive from that table, while D and trimming were established from the DNA sequence. The sample lists around 91,000 clones; 79% were seen once. The chain links TRBV29-1 to TRBJ1-2; tentatively, D is TRBD1 (5 bases). The clonotype originates from a woman of 80 years or more with active or convalescent COVID-19. The sequenced sample was peripheral blood. CDR3 region: CSGGGEQDYGYTF. The DNA for the CDR3 is TGCAGCGGGGGGGGAGAGCAGGACTATGGCTACACCTTC.